The clone carrying this T cell receptor (beta chain) was counted only a few times. Its antigen is unknown. This entry is derived from a study of shared clonotypes between healthy human individuals. About the study: There were three CD4 naive, three CD4 memory, two CD8 naive and one CD8 memory plates per donor. Whole-study findings and limits: Even with large depth, rarefaction showed that sorted-subset sequencing was incomplete. Sampling included only blood; tissue repertoires likely differ.

The genomic DNA of each subset was split evenly across several immunoSEQ plates. Repertoires were generated with immunoSEQ multiplex PCR, while TCRdb's copy carries only in-frame clones and drops some. The sample holds approximately 2.1 million clones, approximately 95% seen once. V shed 4 bases and J shed 6 bases, with 12 bases lying between them. CDR3 length equals 13 residues. Germline CDR1 is MGHDK and CDR2 is SYGVNS. This rearrangement joins TRBV25-1 to TRBJ1-1; D remains ambiguous. The TCR originated in a man aged 18 to 30 in good health. Some clones in this sample may be carry-over from other donors' samples. The specimen sequenced was naive CD4+ T cells from PBMCs. Sample subset: CD45RA+ positively selected. CDR3 coding DNA: TGTGCCAGCAGTGGAGGAGGAAGGGCTGAAGCTTTCTTT. It translates to CASSGGGRAEAFF.